This paragraph reports one TCR beta chain. What it recognizes is unknown. Deletions cut 1 base from V and 1 base from J, with 15 bases between. The CDR3 consists of 17 residues. The germline gives CDR1 SGHAT, CDR2 FQNNGV. Systemic immunosuppression or autoimmune disease history was grounds to exclude patients. The data derive from a study of OX40 agonist ivuxolimab in advanced cancers. Whole-study results and caveats: Relative to CD4+, CD8+ T cells held more expanded clones on average. Clonal expansion was seen in CD4+ and CD8+ blood T cells by week 6 at 0.1 to 3.0 mg/kg.

This table comes from immunoSEQ multiplex PCR, and its TCRdb copy is limited to in-frame clones, with some not included. This table has around 100,000 clones, nearly 90% appearing once. This TCR came from an adult with an advanced solid tumor such as melanoma, head and neck, liver or kidney cancer. The chain recombines TRBV11-2 with TRBJ2-3, with D possibly called TRBD1 or TRBD2 (6 bases each). The sample here was CD4+ or CD8+ T cells sorted from blood, taken in a trial of the OX40 agonist ivuxolimab. Here the CDR3 DNA reads TGTGCCAGCAGCTTAGGCTCGGGGGCATATCGCACAGATACGCAGTATTTT. This encodes CASSLGSGAYRTDTQYF.